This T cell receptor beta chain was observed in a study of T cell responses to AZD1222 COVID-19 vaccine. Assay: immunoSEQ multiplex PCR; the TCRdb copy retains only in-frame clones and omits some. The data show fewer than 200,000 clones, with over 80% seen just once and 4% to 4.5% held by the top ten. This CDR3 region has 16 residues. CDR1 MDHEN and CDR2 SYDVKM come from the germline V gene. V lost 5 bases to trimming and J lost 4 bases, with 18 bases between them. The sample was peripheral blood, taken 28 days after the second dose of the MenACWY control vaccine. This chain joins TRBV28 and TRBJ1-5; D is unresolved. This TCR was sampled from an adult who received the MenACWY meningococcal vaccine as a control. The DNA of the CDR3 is TGTGCCAGCAGTCGTGCCCCGTTGGCCATGAATCAGCCCCAGCATTTT. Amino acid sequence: CASSRAPLAMNQPQHF.